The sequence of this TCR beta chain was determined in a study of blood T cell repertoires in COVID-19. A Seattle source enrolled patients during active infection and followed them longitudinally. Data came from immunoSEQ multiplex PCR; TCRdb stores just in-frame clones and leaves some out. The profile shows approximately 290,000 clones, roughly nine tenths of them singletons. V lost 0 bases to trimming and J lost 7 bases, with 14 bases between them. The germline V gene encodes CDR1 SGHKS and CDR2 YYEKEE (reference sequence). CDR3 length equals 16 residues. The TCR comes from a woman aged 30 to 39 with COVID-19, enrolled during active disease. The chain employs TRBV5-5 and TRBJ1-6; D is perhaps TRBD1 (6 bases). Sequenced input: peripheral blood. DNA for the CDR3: TGTGCCAGCAGCTTGGTTTTGGGGGGGGGCAATTCACCCCTCCACTTT. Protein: CASSLVLGGGNSPLHF.